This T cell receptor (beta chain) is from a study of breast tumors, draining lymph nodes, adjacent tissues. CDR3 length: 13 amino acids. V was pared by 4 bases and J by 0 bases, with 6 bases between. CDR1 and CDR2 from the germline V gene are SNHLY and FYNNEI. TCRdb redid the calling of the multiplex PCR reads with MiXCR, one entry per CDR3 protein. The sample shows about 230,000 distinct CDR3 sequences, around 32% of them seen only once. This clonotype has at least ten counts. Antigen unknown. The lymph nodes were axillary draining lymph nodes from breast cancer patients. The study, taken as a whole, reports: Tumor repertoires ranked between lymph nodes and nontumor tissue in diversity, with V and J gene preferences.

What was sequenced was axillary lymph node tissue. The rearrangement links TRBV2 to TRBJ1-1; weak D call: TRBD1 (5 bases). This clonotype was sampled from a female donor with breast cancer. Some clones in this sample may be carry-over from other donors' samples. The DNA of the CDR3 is TGTGCCAGCAGTGGACAGATGAACACTGAAGCTTTCTTT. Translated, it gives CASSGQMNTEAFF.